The 28 T cell receptor beta chains listed next were all sequenced from one sample in a study of T cells after yellow fever vaccination (dated by TCRdb to about 2019). The treatment or condition label for this specimen denotes: live attenuated yellow fever vaccine strain. The library was produced with 5' RACE. Sequencing was performed on an Illumina HiSeq 2500. TCRdb trimmed public reads at Q25 via fastp, called clones via MiXCR and kept in-frame beta chains. One record per CDR3 amino acid sequence lists the most common genes and DNA. The sample data list 300,000 to 400,000 distinct CDR3 sequences, and over 8% of these were observed just once. Under 20% of the sample belongs to the ten largest clones. This material consisted of PBMCs, taken on the day of the first yellow fever vaccination. The receptors stem from a young man who received the YFV17D yellow fever vaccine.

The J gene is TRBJ2-1, the V gene TRBV5-1; D possibly corresponds to TRBD2 (6 bases). In germline, CDR1 is SGHRS, CDR2 YFSETQ. This CDR3 region has 15 residues. V shed 4 bases and J shed 3 bases, with 14 bases lying between them. The CDR3 region has the DNA TGCGCCAGCAGCCTGACGGGACTTGACTACAATGAGCAGTTCTTC. Encoded protein: CASSLTGLDYNEQFF.

This chain connects TRBV7-3 to TRBJ2-4, with 8 bases lining up with TRBD1. Germline CDR1 reads SGHTA; CDR2 reads FQGTGA. The ends lost 5 bases at V and 9 bases at J; junction bases unmatched: 9. The CDR3 loop spans 14 amino acids. The CDR3 nucleotides read TGTGCCAGCAGCCCCAGGGGGCCGCATGGCATTCAGTACTTC. Amino acids: CASSPRGPHGIQYF.

V gene TRBV7-2 combines with J gene TRBJ2-7; D may be TRBD2 (6 bases). CDR3 length equals 14 residues. CDR1 SGHTA and CDR2 FQGNSA come from the germline V gene. V lost 1 base, J lost 8 bases, and 15 bases lay in between. The CDR3 DNA follows: TGTGCCAGCAGCTTAGGTTCACTAGCCGTAAAGCAGTACTTC. It codes for CASSLGSLAVKQYF.

The genes are TRBV7-2 and TRBJ2-3; D may be TRBD1 (6 bases). CDR1 SGHTA and CDR2 FQGNSA come from the germline V gene. Between the trimmed V and J ends, which lost 3 bases and 3 bases, there was a span of 13 bases. The CDR3 has 15 residues. This CDR3 is CASSFQGSGTDTQYF. DNA for the CDR3: TGTGCCAGCAGCTTTCAGGGGTCGGGTACAGATACGCAGTATTTT.

In this sample, this clonotype turned up a few times. The chain has TRBV7-3 and TRBJ2-3, with D possibly being TRBD2 (6 bases). Per germline, CDR1 SGHTA and CDR2 FQGTGA. CDR3 length: 13 residues. Deletions cut 4 bases from V and 6 bases from J, with 11 bases between. The CDR3 protein is CASSSGDEDTQYF. The CDR3 bases are TGTGCCAGCAGCTCGGGAGATGAGGATACGCAGTATTTT.

This clonotype was counted at least ten times. V and J are TRBV5-6 and TRBJ1-2; 7 bases align to TRBD1. Germline V gene lookup returns CDR1 SGHDT and CDR2 YYEEEE. With V trimmed by 2 bases and J by 6 bases, 7 bases remained unmatched. The CDR3 loop spans 14 amino acids. CDR3 sequence: CASSFRGQAHGYTF. In DNA form, the CDR3 reads TGTGCCAGCAGCTTTCGTGGACAGGCACATGGCTACACCTTC.

J is TRBJ2-1 and V is TRBV6-2 or TRBV6-3; TRBD2 agrees at 9 bases. Germline assignment: CDR1 MNHEY and CDR2 SVGEGT. Trimming cost V 5 bases and J 6 bases; bases outside gene matches: 5. The CDR3 is 14 amino acids. The CDR3 is CASSRAGGLNEQFF. CDR3 sequence (DNA): TGTGCCAGCAGTAGGGCGGGGGGGCTCAATGAGCAGTTCTTC.

The gene calls are TRBV7-9 and TRBJ1-5; weak D call: TRBD1 (5 bases). This CDR3 contains 15 residues. V lost 5 bases and J lost 2, with 13 bases in between. Germline CDR1 and CDR2: SEHNR and FQNEAQ (reference sequence). The CDR3 reads CASSEGGGGNQPQHF. CDR3 DNA sequence: TGTGCCAGCAGCGAAGGAGGAGGGGGCAATCAGCCCCAGCATTTT.

This clonotype was recorded at least ten times. This chain joins TRBV4-1 and TRBJ2-5; TRBD1 matches 7 bases. This CDR3 has 16 amino acids. Trimming took 0 bases from V and 4 from J; bases not matched to a gene: 8. Per germline, CDR1 MGHRA and CDR2 YSYEKL. The CDR3: CASSQETGRTRETQYF. In DNA form, the CDR3 reads TGCGCCAGCAGCCAAGAGACAGGGCGGACAAGAGAGACCCAGTACTTC.

J is TRBJ2-2 and V is TRBV2; 10 nucleotides align to TRBD1. Germline lookup yields CDR1 SNHLY and CDR2 FYNNEI. The CDR3 extends over 15 amino acids. The ends lost 8 bases at V and 1 base at J; junction bases unmatched: 4. The CDR3 DNA follows: TGTGCCAGCGACCGGACAGGGGGGAACACCGGGGAGCTGTTTTTT. Translation gives CASDRTGGNTGELFF. Filled out from reference TRBV2 and TRBJ2-2, the complete variable domain reads EPEVTQTPSHQVTQMGQEVILRCVPISNHLYFYWYRQILGQKVEFLVSFYNNEISEKSEIFDDQFSVERPDGSNFTLKIRSTKLEDSAMYFCASDRTGGNTGELFFGEGSRLTVL.

CDR3 sequence: CASSFGGVGTEAFF. The CDR3 DNA follows: TGTGCCAGCAGCTTTGGGGGAGTTGGCACTGAAGCTTTCTTT. The V gene is TRBV7-9, the J gene TRBJ1-1, with a weak D call TRBD1 (5 bases). The CDR3 is 14 amino acids. CDR1 is SEHNR, CDR2 FQNEAQ, per germline (reference sequence). V was shortened by 3 bases and J by 4 bases, with 12 bases between the two germline ends.

The chain couples TRBV5-6 to TRBJ1-1, with 9 bases aligning to TRBD1. Germline V gene sequence: CDR1 SGHDT, CDR2 YYEEEE. V shed 5 bases and J 2 bases; nucleotides not matched to a gene: 7. The CDR3 spans 15 residues. The CDR3 DNA sequence: TGTGCCAGCAGAAATATACAGGGGGCTAACACTGAAGCTTTCTTT. It is translated as CASRNIQGANTEAFF.

The chain uses TRBV24-1 and TRBJ2-1, with D uncertain. The CDR3 is 11 amino acids. Germline CDR1 reads KGHDR; CDR2 reads SFDVKD. Trimming shortened V by 5 bases and J by 6 bases, and 4 bases separated the two germline ends. The CDR3 sequence is CATSGSNEQFF. The CDR3 coding sequence is TGTGCCACCAGTGGATCCAATGAGCAGTTCTTC.

The CDR3 spells CSARAVGRSWGTQYF. CDR3 nucleotides: TGCAGTGCTAGGGCGGTGGGCCGGTCTTGGGGAACCCAGTACTTC. This chain joins TRBV20-1 and TRBJ2-5; D gene unclear. Germline lookup yields CDR1 DFQATT and CDR2 SNEGSKA (reference sequence). The CDR3 has 15 amino acids. V gave up 3 bases and J gave up 8 bases, with 22 bases separating them.

The rearrangement links TRBV6-1 to TRBJ2-5; 8 bases fit TRBD2. Per the germline V gene, CDR1 is MNHNS and CDR2 is SASEGT. V lost 4 bases to trimming and J lost 2 bases; unmatched junction nucleotides: 3. CDR3 length equals 14 residues. DNA for the CDR3: TGTGCCAGCAGTGGGAGCGGGGGACAAGAGACCCAGTACTTC. It yields the protein CASSGSGGQETQYF.

The J gene is TRBJ2-7, the V gene TRBV7-9; perhaps TRBD1 as D (6 bases). With 1 base removed from V and 3 bases from J, the gap between germline ends came to 16 bases. The CDR3 has 16 residues. Germline values: CDR1 SEHNR, CDR2 FQNEAQ (reference sequence). CDR3 in DNA: TGTGCCAGCAGCTTAGAAGGGGCCACAGGGAGCTACGAGCAGTACTTC. Encoded protein: CASSLEGATGSYEQYF.

This clonotype was picked up a small number of times. This chain joins TRBV5-1 and TRBJ2-5, with a possible D match to TRBD1 (5 bases). CDR1 SGHRS and CDR2 YFSETQ come from the germline V gene. Trimming pared 4 bases from V and 5 bases from J, leaving 21 bases between. This CDR3 is built from 16 residues. DNA of the CDR3: TGCGCCAGCAGCAAGGACAAGCTAATCACGGTGGAGACCCAGTACTTC. Protein product: CASSKDKLITVETQYF.

This chain uses TRBV20-1 with TRBJ2-1; 7 bases line up with TRBD1. With V trimmed by 1 base and J by 7 bases, 7 bases remained unmatched. The CDR3 sequence is 14 residues long. Per the germline V gene, CDR1 is DFQATT and CDR2 is SNEGSKA (reference sequence). For the CDR3, the DNA is TGCAGTGCTAGAGGTCGGGACAGTGTGAATGAGCAGTTCTTC. Protein: CSARGRDSVNEQFF.

This clonotype was found once. The chain joins TRBV6-5 to TRBJ1-2; 8 bases match TRBD1. Germline assignment: CDR1 MNHEY and CDR2 SVGAGI. The CDR3 length is 14 residues. The V gene end was trimmed by 4 bases and the J gene end by 5 bases; junction bases not matched to a gene: 6. CDR3 residues: CASSLIDRGYGYTF. The CDR3 DNA reads TGTGCCAGCAGTTTGATAGACAGGGGATATGGCTACACCTTC.

CDR3 region: CASSSSGTSESEQFF. The CDR3 nucleotides are TGCGCCAGCAGCTCGTCCGGGACTAGCGAAAGTGAGCAGTTCTTC. V is TRBV5-1 and J is TRBJ2-1, with TRBD2 matching 10 bases. Germline trimming cut 3 bases from V and 9 bases from J; bases unmatched to any gene: 9. The CDR3 sequence is 15 residues long. Germline loops: CDR1 SGHRS, CDR2 YFSETQ.

This chain joins TRBV20-1 and TRBJ2-7; D is possibly TRBD1 (5 bases). Trimming took 0 bases from V and 7 from J, leaving 10 bases between them. The germline CDR1 and CDR2 sequences are DFQATT and SNEGSKA (reference sequence). The CDR3 length is 12 residues. The CDR3 region has the DNA TGCAGTGCTAGAGATACGAAGGGGGAGCAGTACTTC. Its protein is CSARDTKGEQYF.

There are a few counts of this clonotype. The chain uses TRBV4-1 and TRBJ1-1; 7 positions agree with TRBD1. The germline V gene has CDR1 MGHRA and CDR2 YSYEKL. CDR3 size: 14 residues. With V trimmed by 1 base and J by 5 bases, 4 bases remained unmatched. CDR3 residues: CASSQGDSWTEAFF. The CDR3 bases are TGCGCCAGCAGCCAAGGGGACAGTTGGACTGAAGCTTTCTTT.

This sequence joins TRBV20-1 and TRBJ2-5; 10 bases line up with TRBD2. In germline, CDR1 is DFQATT, CDR2 SNEGSKA (reference sequence). This CDR3 has 17 residues. Unmatched junction bases numbered 16, after V lost 4 bases and J lost 5 bases. CDR3 coding DNA: TGCAGTGCTATCGGGCCCCAACTAGCGGGGAGAGGCGAGACCCAGTACTTC. Translation: CSAIGPQLAGRGETQYF.

The rearrangement links TRBV3-1 to TRBJ2-3; the match to TRBD2 covers 11 bases. This CDR3 contains 16 residues. Per the germline V gene, CDR1 is LGHDT and CDR2 is YNNKEL (reference sequence). V shed 3 bases and J 3 bases; nucleotides not matched to a gene: 5. CDR3 in amino acids: CASSQLRLAGTDTQYF. As DNA, the CDR3 is TGTGCCAGCAGCCAGCTGAGACTAGCGGGGACAGATACGCAGTATTTT.

This clonotype was counted only a few times. This chain links TRBV6-2 or TRBV6-3 with TRBJ2-5; D uncertain. CDR1 and CDR2 (germline): MNHEY, SVGEGT. Trimming pared 7 bases from V and 3 bases from J, leaving 6 bases between. CDR3 length: 11 amino acids. CDR3 DNA sequence: TGTGCCAGCAAGGCAGAAGAGACCCAGTACTTC. It yields the protein CASKAEETQYF.

This clonotype was seen only a few times. The gene calls are TRBV12-3 or TRBV12-4 and TRBJ2-5; 7 bases line up with TRBD2. V dropped 2 bases and J dropped 4; count of bases not matched to a gene: 4. The CDR3 spans 14 residues. The CDR3 region is CASSLFGRAETQYF. The CDR3 DNA sequence: TGTGCCAGCAGTTTATTTGGGAGGGCAGAGACCCAGTACTTC.

This clonotype was seen a handful of times. The chain combines TRBV7-8 with TRBJ1-6; 7 nucleotides match TRBD1. V was pared by 5 bases and J by 2 bases, with 9 bases of the junction left unmatched. Per germline, CDR1 SGHVS and CDR2 FQNEAQ. The CDR3 loop spans 17 amino acids. The CDR3 nucleotides read TGTGCCAGCAGCCTATACAGGGGAGTTCCCTATAATTCACCCCTCCACTTT. It translates to CASSLYRGVPYNSPLHF.

V and J are TRBV6-5 and TRBJ1-1; 7 nucleotides match TRBD1. CDR1 and CDR2 from the germline V gene are MNHEY and SVGAGI. V lost 6 bases and J lost 10; bases outside the gene matches: 5. The CDR3 is 11 residues long. CDR3 sequence (DNA): TGTGCCAGCAGCATAGGGACAGTAGCTTTCTTT. This translates into CASSIGTVAFF.